The text below deals with one T cell receptor beta chain. The data originate from a study of blood T cell repertoires in COVID-19. Study overall: Samples came from the United States, Italy and Spain, spanning acute and convalescent COVID-19.

In the source study's methods: Nucleated cell counts were estimated from reference gene primer amplification. Assay used: immunoSEQ multiplex PCR; TCRdb lists only in-frame clones, some missing. V, J and clone size derive from that table, while D and trimming were established from the DNA sequence. Among 130,000 or so clones, around 83% were seen once, and the ten largest hold 7% to 9.5%. Patients at the Seattle site were enrolled during active infection and followed longitudinally. Germline values: CDR1 SGHKS, CDR2 YYEKEE (reference sequence). The V segment lost 6 bases and the J segment 6 bases; nucleotides outside the gene matches: 12. The CDR3 is made up of 15 amino acids.

The chain recombines TRBV5-5 with TRBJ2-1, with 7 bases that match TRBD2. The TCR sequence derives from a man aged 25 to 45 with COVID-19, enrolled during active disease. Material for sequencing was peripheral blood. The CDR3 loop reads CASIRVAGNLNEQFF. In DNA, the CDR3 is TGTGCCAGCATAAGAGTAGCGGGCAATCTCAATGAGCAGTTCTTC.